A single sample gave rise to the 4 T cell receptor beta chains below, sequenced in a study of T cell repertoires in cytomegalovirus infection (dated by TCRdb to between 2018 and 2020). These reads were obtained on an Illumina HiSeq 1500. TCRdb reprocessed the public reads (quality trimming at Q25 with fastp, clone calling with MiXCR) and kept in-frame beta chains. Records with the same CDR3 protein are collapsed into one entry carrying the most frequent genes and DNA. Across this sample there are 370,000 or so distinct CDR3 sequences, with nearly 35% seen only once. Approximately 15% of the sample lies in the top ten. No antigens are known for them. The label giving this sample's treatment or condition can be read as: in vitro stimulation with specific CMV peptide epitopes to enrich CMV-specific T cells. Sequencing used cultured PBMCs, obtained from culture after CMV antigen stimulation. The receptor set was obtained from a human donor in good health (CMV status not recorded). Some clones in this sample may be carry-over from other donors' samples.

The V gene is TRBV12-3 or TRBV12-4, the J gene TRBJ2-3, with D perhaps matching TRBD1 (5 bases). Trimming shortened V by 3 bases and J by 5 bases, and 12 bases separated the two germline ends. CDR3 length equals 14 residues. CDR3 sequence reads: CASSFGALGDTQYF. CDR3 nucleotides: TGTGCCAGCAGTTTTGGGGCCCTCGGAGATACGCAGTATTTT.

This clonotype came up many times. The chain couples TRBV7-2 to TRBJ2-5; D might be TRBD1 (7 bases). CDR3 length equals 16 residues. V lost 5 bases, J lost 2 bases, and 18 bases lay in between. CDR1 and CDR2 from the germline V gene are SGHTA and FQGNSA. The CDR3 loop reads CASSKRAAGGQETQYF. DNA for the CDR3: TGTGCCAGCAGCAAAAGAGCCGCAGGGGGGCAAGAGACCCAGTACTTC.

The chain recombines TRBV15 with TRBJ1-5, with D hard to call. Trimming removed 0 bases from V and 9 bases from J, with 12 bases in between. CDR1 and CDR2 from the germline V gene are LNHNV and YYDKDF (reference sequence). The length of the CDR3 is 14 residues. The CDR3 nucleotides read TGTGCCACCAGCAGAGATCTGGGTTCTTTGCCCCAGCATTTT. This codes for CATSRDLGSLPQHF.

In its sample, this clonotype was seen a few times. V gene TRBV10-3 combines with J gene TRBJ2-7; D perhaps matches TRBD2 (6 bases). CDR3 length: 12 residues. Trimming left V 3 bases short and J 6 bases short, with 9 bases between. Germline CDR1 reads ENHRY; CDR2 reads SYGVKD. The DNA of the CDR3 is TGTGCCATCAGTGATGCGGAGGGCGAGCAGTACGTC. Its protein is CAISDAEGEQYV.